The present T cell receptor beta chain was sequenced within a study of tumor-infiltrating lymphocytes in primary liver carcinoma. Total RNA (approximately 500 ng) served as template for TCR beta cDNA synthesis primed by a constant-region primer. Library construction for TCR beta comprised three nested multiplex PCR rounds performed with slightly modified ARM-PCR. PCR rounds one and two used TRBV1-TRBV30 forward primers with a C-beta reverse primer for 9 to 10 cycles each. From the multiplex PCR reads, TCRdb called clonotypes with MiXCR, one entry per CDR3 protein. The sample contains fewer than 200,000 distinct CDR3 sequences, roughly 80% of which appear only once. Findings and limits, study-wide: Tumors had a top-250-clone fraction that was significantly higher than blood (p = 0.039).

Worth noting for this clonotype: Its antigen is unidentified.

The tissue used was unsorted bulk material of about 19-33 mg. RNA and DNA were co-extracted from it with the AllPrep DNA/RNA mini kit. The germline V and J ends were trimmed by 3 bases and 2 bases, with 11 bases remaining between them. The CDR3 is 13 amino acids. Germline CDR1 and CDR2: DFQATT and SNEGSKA (reference sequence). The source material was tumor tissue from primary liver carcinoma. The chain uses TRBV20-1 and TRBJ2-7, with D unresolved. This TCR was recovered from a man in his forties or fifties with primary liver carcinoma and hepatitis B virus infection. CDR3 DNA: TGCAGTGCTAGGTGGGTCCTCCCCTACGAGCAGTACTTC. Translated, it gives CSARWVLPYEQYF.